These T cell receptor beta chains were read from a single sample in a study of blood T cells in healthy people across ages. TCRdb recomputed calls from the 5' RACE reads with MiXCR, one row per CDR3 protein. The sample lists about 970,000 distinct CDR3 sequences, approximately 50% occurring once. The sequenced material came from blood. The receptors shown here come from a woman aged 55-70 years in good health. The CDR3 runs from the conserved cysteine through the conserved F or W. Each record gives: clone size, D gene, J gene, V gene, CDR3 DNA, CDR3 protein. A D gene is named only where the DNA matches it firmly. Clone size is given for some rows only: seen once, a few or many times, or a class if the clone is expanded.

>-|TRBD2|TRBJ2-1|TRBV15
TGTGCCACCAGCAGAGGCAGGACTAGAGTTAACAATGAGCAGTTCTTC
CATSRGRTRVNNEQFF
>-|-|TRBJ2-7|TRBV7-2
TGTGCCGGCAGATTGGACTACTACGAGCAGTACTTC
CAGRLDYYEQYF
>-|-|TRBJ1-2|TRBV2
TGTGCCAGCAAGATTCGACAGGCTGACCTCTATGGCTACACCTTC
CASKIRQADLYGYTF
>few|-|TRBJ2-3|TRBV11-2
TGTGCCAGCAGCTTGGTGGGACACGCAGATACGCAGTATTTT
CASSLVGHADTQYF
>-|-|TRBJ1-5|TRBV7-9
TGTGCCAGCAGCTTAGATAGTAGCAATCAGCCCCAGCATTTT
CASSLDSSNQPQHF
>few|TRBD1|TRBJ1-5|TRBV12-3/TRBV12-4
TGTGCCAGCAGCCAGGGGGTGGCAGGGTTTAGCAATCAGCCCCAGCATTTT
CASSQGVAGFSNQPQHF
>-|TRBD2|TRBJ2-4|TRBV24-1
TGTGCCACCAGTGATCCGAGGGCTAGCGGGTTCTATGAGCAGTACTTC
CATSDPRASGFYEQYF
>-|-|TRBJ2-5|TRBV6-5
TGTGCCAGCAGTTACTCGATCGGTGCTCCCCAGTACTTC
CASSYSIGAPQYF
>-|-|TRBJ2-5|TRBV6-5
TGTGCCACGCTCTCGACTGACCCATACAATGAGCAGTACTTC
CATLSTDPYNEQYF
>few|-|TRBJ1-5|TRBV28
TGTGCCAGCAGTCCCGGTGGGAACCTCTATAGCAATCAGCCCCAGCATTTT
CASSPGGNLYSNQPQHF
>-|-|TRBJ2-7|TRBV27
TGTGCCAGCAGTCCCCTAAAGGGGACCGACTACAATGAGCAGTACTTC
CASSPLKGTDYNEQYF
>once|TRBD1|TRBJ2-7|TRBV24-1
TGTGCCACCAGTGATTACCGGACAGGGGTGGACGAGCAGTACTTC
CATSDYRTGVDEQYF
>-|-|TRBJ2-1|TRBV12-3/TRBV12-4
TGTGCCAGCAGTGTGACTAGAAGGCACAATGAGCAGTTCTTC
CASSVTRRHNEQFF
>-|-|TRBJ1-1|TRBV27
TGTGTCAGCAGTCTTGGGGGCGGGAACACTGAAGCTTTCTTT
CVSSLGGGNTEAFF
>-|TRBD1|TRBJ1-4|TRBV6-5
TGTGCCAGCAGTGACAGGGGGGGAGATGAAAAACTGTTTTTT
CASSDRGGDEKLFF
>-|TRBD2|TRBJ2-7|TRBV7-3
TGTGCCAGCAGCGCCGCGGGGGGGCACGAGCAGTACTTC
CASSAAGGHEQYF
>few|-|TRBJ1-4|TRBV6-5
TGTGCCAGCAGTTACATGGGGAAACTGTTTTTT
CASSYMGKLFF
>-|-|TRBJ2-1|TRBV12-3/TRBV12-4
TGTGCCAGCACTCCGGCGGGACTGAGCTCCTACAATGAGCAGTTCTTC
CASTPAGLSSYNEQFF
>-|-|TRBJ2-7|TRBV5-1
TGCGCCAGCAGCTTGGATGGTACAGGTTTCTACGAGCAGTACTTC
CASSLDGTGFYEQYF
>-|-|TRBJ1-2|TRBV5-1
TGCGCCAGCACCCTGGCGGGGACTAACTATGGCTACACCTTC
CASTLAGTNYGYTF
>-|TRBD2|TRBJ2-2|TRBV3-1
TGTGCCAGCAGCCAAGGAAGGACTAGTATAGGCGGGGAGCTGTTTTTT
CASSQGRTSIGGELFF
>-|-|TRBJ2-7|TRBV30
TGTGCCTGGAGTGTAGGCAGGGGCTTGTCCGAGCAGTACTTC
CAWSVGRGLSEQYF